These 27 T cell receptor beta chains share one sample of origin, sequenced in a study of cytotoxic CD8 clonotypes in ibrutinib-treated CLL. Assay used: immunoSEQ multiplex PCR; TCRdb lists only in-frame clones, some missing. The sample carries 200,000 to 250,000 clones, roughly 65% recorded once. The sample here was PBMCs, taken after 12 months of ibrutinib treatment. The receptors here all came from a human donor with chronic lymphocytic leukemia.

This chain connects TRBV28 to TRBJ2-7; TRBD1 agrees at 7 bases. The ends lost 3 bases at V and 2 bases at J; junction bases unmatched: 10. Per germline, CDR1 MDHEN and CDR2 SYDVKM. The CDR3 loop spans 16 amino acids. The chain's CDR3 is CASSFNPGDSPYEQYF. The DNA for the CDR3 is TGTGCCAGCAGTTTTAATCCCGGGGACAGCCCCTACGAGCAGTACTTC.

V is TRBV10-3 and J is TRBJ2-3; 14 bases align to TRBD2. Trimming took 10 bases from V and 5 from J; bases not matched to a gene: 14. Germline V gives CDR1 ENHRY, CDR2 SYGVKD. CDR3 size: 17 residues. The CDR3 DNA reads TGTGCCACCAATCCGGGACTAGCGGGAGATGGGAGAGATACGCAGTATTTT. It translates to CATNPGLAGDGRDTQYF.

This clone was seen only a few times. The chain is built from TRBV2 and TRBJ1-6; D perhaps matches TRBD1 (6 bases). Germline V gene lookup returns CDR1 SNHLY and CDR2 FYNNEI. Trimming left V 4 bases short and J 10 bases short, with 14 bases between. The CDR3 is 14 amino acids. The CDR3 reads CASSVVQGRSPLHF. In DNA form, the CDR3 reads TGTGCCAGCAGTGTCGTGCAGGGGAGATCACCCCTCCACTTT.

This chain uses TRBV30 with TRBJ2-2, with 12 bases identical to TRBD2. The junction had 9 bases not matched to a gene; V was cut back by 3 bases and J by 7 bases. The CDR3 covers 16 residues. CDR1 is GTSNPN and CDR2 is SVGIG in the germline V gene (reference sequence). The DNA of the CDR3 is TGTGCCTGGAGCGGGCTAGCGGGAGGGCCAGGCGGGGAGCTGTTTTTT. Its protein product is CAWSGLAGGPGGELFF.

This clone has just a few counts. The V call is TRBV30, the J call TRBJ1-5; D may be TRBD1 (6 bases). V was pared by 3 bases and J by 11 bases, with 17 bases between. The CDR3 extends over 13 amino acids. Per the germline V gene, CDR1 is GTSNPN and CDR2 is SVGIG (reference sequence). In nucleotides, the CDR3 is TGTGCCTGGAGCGACACCACAGGGAGAGCCCAGCATTTT. It specifies CAWSDTTGRAQHF.

The chain uses TRBV5-4 and TRBJ2-7; 7 bases map to TRBD1. Unmatched junction bases numbered 14, after V lost 4 bases and J lost 1 base. Germline loops: CDR1 SGHNT, CDR2 YYREEE (reference sequence). The CDR3 is 17 residues long. The CDR3, as DNA: TGTGCCAGCAGCCGATTAATGATGGGACAGAGTTCCTACGAGCAGTACTTC. This sequence encodes CASSRLMMGQSSYEQYF.

This sequence joins TRBV6-1 and TRBJ1-2, with 8 nucleotides matching TRBD1. With 2 bases clipped from V and 8 bases from J, the junction kept 13 bases outside the gene matches. The germline gives CDR1 MNHNS, CDR2 SASEGT. The length of the CDR3 is 16 residues. The CDR3 DNA is TGTGCCAGCAGTGAAACAATGAGTTGGGACAGGCACGGCTACACCTTC. This translates into CASSETMSWDRHGYTF.

The chain carries TRBV30 and TRBJ1-4; unclear D gene. Germline V gene data show CDR1 as GTSNPN and CDR2 as SVGIG (reference sequence). The V end was cut by 4 bases, the J end by 1 base, with 10 bases between. The CDR3 is 14 residues long. The CDR3 loop reads CAWTASLTNEKLFF. CDR3 bases: TGTGCCTGGACAGCCTCTTTAACTAATGAAAAACTGTTTTTT.

CDR3 loop: CATIPEGHSDTQYF. The CDR3 DNA reads TGTGCCACTATCCCTGAGGGCCATTCAGATACGCAGTATTTT. The chain combines TRBV10-3 with TRBJ2-3; TRBD2 is a possible D gene (5 bases). The germline V and J ends were trimmed by 10 bases and 4 bases, with 18 bases remaining between them. The germline V gene has CDR1 ENHRY and CDR2 SYGVKD. The CDR3 sequence is 14 residues long.

The chain uses TRBV25-1 and TRBJ1-6; no definite D call. V was shortened by 3 bases and J by 4 bases, with 7 bases between the two germline ends. The germline V gene encodes CDR1 MGHDK and CDR2 SYGVNS. The CDR3 is 14 residues long. The CDR3 reads CASSDHSYNSPLHF. The CDR3 coding sequence is TGTGCCAGCAGTGACCACAGTTATAATTCACCCCTCCACTTT.

V usage is TRBV19 and J usage is TRBJ1-1; 9 nucleotides agree with TRBD1. Germline CDR1 and CDR2: LNHDA and SQIVND (reference sequence). The V segment lost 6 bases and the J segment 5 bases; nucleotides outside the gene matches: 4. The CDR3 runs 13 residues. The CDR3 sequence is CASRGQGKTEAFF. Written as DNA, the CDR3 is TGTGCCAGTAGAGGACAGGGGAAAACTGAAGCTTTCTTT. Complete variable domain (other parts from reference TRBV19 and TRBJ1-1): DGGITQSPKYLFRKEGQNVTLSCEQNLNHDAMYWYRQDPGQGLRLIYYSQIVNDFQKGDIAEGYSVSREKKESFPLTVTSAQKNPTAFYLCASRGQGKTEAFFGQGTRLTVV.

Comment on this clone: Within the sample, other DNA sequences also encode this same CDR3. This rearrangement joins TRBV7-2 to TRBJ2-7; 10 bases match TRBD1. This CDR3 has 14 residues. Trimming at V came to 1 base and at J to 5 bases, leaving 2 bases not matched to a gene. The germline V gene has CDR1 SGHTA and CDR2 FQGNSA. The CDR3 sequence: CASSLGTGGHEQYF. In nucleotides, the CDR3 is TGTGCCAGCAGCTTAGGGACAGGGGGTCACGAGCAGTACTTC.

This clone occurred once. The chain combines TRBV5-5 with TRBJ1-5; no definite D call. CDR1 SGHKS and CDR2 YYEKEE come from the germline V gene (reference sequence). Trimming cost V 4 bases and J 4 bases, with 12 bases left between them. This CDR3 spans 14 amino acids. CDR3 loop: CASSGQEINQPQHF. CDR3 nucleotide sequence: TGTGCCAGCAGCGGTCAGGAGATTAATCAGCCCCAGCATTTT.

CDR3 coding DNA: TGCGCCAGCAGCCCGGGACTAGCGGGGCTAGACAATGAGCAGTTCTTC. It is translated as CASSPGLAGLDNEQFF. The chain combines TRBV5-1 with TRBJ2-1; 13 bases are shared with TRBD2. The CDR3 is 16 residues long. Germline lookup yields CDR1 SGHRS and CDR2 YFSETQ. Losses at the gene ends were 4 bases for V and 5 bases for J; bases not matched to a gene: 6.

This rearrangement joins TRBV7-9 to TRBJ1-2, with 9 bases lining up with TRBD1. The V gene's germline CDR1 is SEHNR and CDR2 FQNEAQ (reference sequence). Trimming removed 4 bases from V and 7 bases from J; junction bases left unmatched: 10. The CDR3 covers 15 residues. Written as DNA, the CDR3 is TGTGCCAGCAGCTCACACCGGGACAGGGTTGCTGGCTACACCTTC. It codes for CASSSHRDRVAGYTF.

The rearrangement joins TRBV6-4 to TRBJ2-7, with D perhaps TRBD2 (6 bases). The CDR3 is made up of 15 amino acids. CDR1 and CDR2 from the germline V gene are MRHNA and SNTAGT. V lost 5 bases and J lost 4, with 18 bases in between. CDR3 sequence (DNA): TGTGCCAGCAGTCGCGGGGCGGGTGGCCCGTACGAGCAGTACTTC. Translation: CASSRGAGGPYEQYF.

This clone was observed a handful of times. This chain uses TRBV30 with TRBJ1-1, with 7 bases that match TRBD1. The CDR3 runs to 15 residues. With V trimmed by 6 bases and J by 3 bases, 13 bases remained unmatched. CDR1 is GTSNPN, CDR2 SVGIG, per germline (reference sequence). The CDR3 DNA reads as TGTGCCTGCAGTATAAGGGGGCGCGGGGACACTGAAGCTTTCTTT. It specifies CACSIRGRGDTEAFF.

The genes are TRBV7-9 and TRBJ1-2; TRBD1 matches at 7 bases. CDR3 length: 18 residues. The trim removed 0 bases at V and 1 base at J, leaving 11 bases unmatched. Germline values: CDR1 SEHNR, CDR2 FQNEAQ (reference sequence). The CDR3: CASSLARGEQGRNYGYTF. DNA for the CDR3: TGTGCCAGCAGCTTAGCGCGGGGTGAACAGGGGCGTAACTATGGCTACACCTTC.

The chain couples TRBV14 to TRBJ2-2; no firm D call. Trimming cost V 4 bases and J 5 bases, with 8 bases left between them. Germline loops: CDR1 SGHDN, CDR2 FVKESK. This CDR3 spans 13 amino acids. CDR3 sequence: CASSRDFTGELFF. The CDR3 bases are TGTGCCAGCAGCCGAGACTTTACCGGGGAGCTGTTTTTT.

This chain's CDR3 is CASSGQYYGYTF. Here the CDR3 DNA reads TGTGCCAGCAGTGGCCAGTATTATGGCTACACCTTC. The chain has TRBV25-1 and TRBJ1-2; D unresolved. This CDR3 is 12 amino acids long. The V gene's germline CDR1 is MGHDK and CDR2 SYGVNS. Trimming stripped 4 bases from V and 5 bases from J, with 8 bases between.

The chain employs TRBV30 and TRBJ1-2, with 10 positions matching TRBD1. CDR3 length: 16 amino acids. CDR1 is GTSNPN and CDR2 is SVGIG in the germline V gene (reference sequence). V lost 0 bases to trimming and J lost 4 bases; unmatched junction nucleotides: 8. The DNA of the CDR3 is TGTGCCTGGAGTGTATGGGGGGACAGGGGCGTCTATGGCTACACCTTC. This translates into CAWSVWGDRGVYGYTF. Full variable domain (rest looked up from reference TRBV30 and TRBJ1-2): SQTIHQWPATLVQPVGSPLSLECTVEGTSNPNLYWYRQAAGRGLQLLFYSVGIGQISSEVPQNLSASRPQDRQFILSSKKLLLSDSGFYLCAWSVWGDRGVYGYTFGSGTRLTVV.

In its sample, this clone was seen a few times. The chain has TRBV30 and TRBJ1-2; D is unresolved. Germline V gene sequence: CDR1 GTSNPN, CDR2 SVGIG (reference sequence). CDR3 length: 15 residues. The V and J ends lost 2 bases and 2 bases respectively, with 15 bases between them. The CDR3 region is CAWSPRGTLNYGYTF. CDR3 DNA: TGTGCCTGGAGTCCGCGGGGAACTCTAAACTATGGCTACACCTTC.

This clone was observed a handful of times. The rearrangement links TRBV7-9 to TRBJ1-1; 9 nucleotides agree with TRBD1. With 6 bases clipped from V and 2 bases from J, the junction kept 4 bases outside the gene matches. The CDR3 extends over 14 amino acids. Germline CDR1 reads SEHNR; CDR2 reads FQNEAQ (reference sequence). The CDR3 here is CASSLTGGNTEAFF. The DNA of the CDR3 is TGTGCCAGCAGTCTGACAGGGGGTAACACTGAAGCTTTCTTT.

This chain uses TRBV7-9 with TRBJ2-7, with 10 bases that match TRBD1. This CDR3 contains 15 residues. CDR1 SEHNR and CDR2 FQNEAQ come from the germline V gene (reference sequence). V dropped 1 base and J dropped 4; count of bases not matched to a gene: 4. The CDR3 loop is CASSLGGTGVYEQYF. CDR3 DNA: TGTGCCAGCAGCTTAGGAGGGACAGGGGTATACGAGCAGTACTTC. The whole variable domain, filled in from reference TRBV7-9 and TRBJ2-7, reads DTGVSQNPRHKITKRGQNVTFRCDPISEHNRLYWYRQTLGQGPEFLTYFQNEAQLEKSRLLSDRFSAERPKGSFSTLEIQRTEQGDSAMYLCASSLGGTGVYEQYFGPGTRLTVT.

The chain is built from TRBV2 and TRBJ1-1; D is undetermined. The CDR3 runs to 12 residues. V lost 6 bases, J lost 0 bases, and 5 bases lay in between. Germline V gene sequence: CDR1 SNHLY, CDR2 FYNNEI. Here the CDR3 DNA reads TGTGCCAGCAGCCACATGAACACTGAAGCTTTCTTT. Its protein product is CASSHMNTEAFF. Complete variable domain (other parts from reference TRBV2 and TRBJ1-1): EPEVTQTPSHQVTQMGQEVILRCVPISNHLYFYWYRQILGQKVEFLVSFYNNEISEKSEIFDDQFSVERPDGSNFTLKIRSTKLEDSAMYFCASSHMNTEAFFGQGTRLTVV.

V usage is TRBV9 and J usage is TRBJ2-3, with TRBD2 matching over 9 bases. CDR3 length: 15 residues. Trimming took 1 base from V and 3 from J; bases not matched to a gene: 3. Germline V lookup: CDR1 SGDLS, CDR2 YYNGEE. The CDR3 reads CASSVLSGSTDTQYF. The CDR3 nucleotides are TGTGCCAGCAGCGTACTTAGCGGGAGTACAGATACGCAGTATTTT.

The V and J genes are TRBV5-1 and TRBJ1-4; D possibly corresponds to TRBD1 (5 bases). The CDR3 runs 13 residues. Germline V gene lookup returns CDR1 SGHRS and CDR2 YFSETQ. Trimming took off 3 bases at V and 8 bases at J, with 11 bases between the two ends. CDR3 residues: CASSSGTVEKLFF. The CDR3 DNA follows: TGCGCCAGCAGCTCTGGGACCGTCGAAAAACTGTTTTTT.